The clone carrying this T cell receptor (beta chain) was counted only a few times. Antigen unknown. V was pared by 1 base and J by 0 bases, with 5 bases between. The CDR3 extends over 14 amino acids. The germline CDR1 and CDR2 sequences are LGHDT and YNNKEL (reference sequence). This record comes from a study of CD8 T cells in ankylosing spondylitis. General study points: Made up of eight highly homologous variants, a TCR beta motif appeared characteristic of ankylosing spondylitis blood. Enrichment of disease-linked clones was reportedly significant in matched ankylosing spondylitis synovial fluid.

Researchers built TCR beta libraries using quantitative 5'-RACE with molecular barcodes. MiXCR, run by TCRdb on the 5' RACE reads, gives a single entry per CDR3 protein. In the table there are 700,000 or so distinct CDR3 sequences, over 15% of which are singletons. The sample taken for sequencing was blood, either unsorted or a sorted T cell fraction (not recorded which). The origin of this receptor is a male donor with ankylosing spondylitis. This rearrangement joins TRBV3-1 to TRBJ2-3, with no clear D. The CDR3 nucleotides are TGTGCCAGCAGCCAAGGTCACAGCACAGATACGCAGTATTTT. Its protein product is CASSQGHSTDTQYF.